This T cell receptor (beta chain) is from a study of blood T cells in healthy people across ages. Sample-barcoded 5' priming and a J-beta primer mix drove a second PCR of about 6 to 12 cycles. TCRdb called the 5' RACE reads again in MiXCR, with one record for every CDR3 protein. The sample has roughly 1.5 million distinct CDR3 sequences, about 42% seen once. The CDR3 is 18 amino acids. Losses at the gene ends were 6 bases for V and 0 bases for J; bases not matched to a gene: 15. The source of this sequence is a woman in her late teens or twenties in good health. V gene TRBV12-3 or TRBV12-4 combines with J gene TRBJ2-7; TRBD2 matches 9 bases. Sequencing used blood. The CDR3: CASSTQVGLATSSYEQYF. The CDR3 bases are TGTGCCAGCAGCACCCAAGTAGGACTAGCGACAAGCTCCTACGAGCAGTACTTC.